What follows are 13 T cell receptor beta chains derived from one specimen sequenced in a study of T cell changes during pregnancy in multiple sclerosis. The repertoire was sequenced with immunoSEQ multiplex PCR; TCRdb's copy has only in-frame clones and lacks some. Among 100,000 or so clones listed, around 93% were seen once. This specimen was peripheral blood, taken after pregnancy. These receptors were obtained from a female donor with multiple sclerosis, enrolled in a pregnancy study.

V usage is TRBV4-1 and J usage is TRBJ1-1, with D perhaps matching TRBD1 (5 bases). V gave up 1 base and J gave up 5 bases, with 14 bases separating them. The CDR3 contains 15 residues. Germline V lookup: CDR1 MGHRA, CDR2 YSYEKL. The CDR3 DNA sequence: TGCGCCAGCAGCCAAGTAAATAGGGGCTTGACTGAAGCTTTCTTT. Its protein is CASSQVNRGLTEAFF.

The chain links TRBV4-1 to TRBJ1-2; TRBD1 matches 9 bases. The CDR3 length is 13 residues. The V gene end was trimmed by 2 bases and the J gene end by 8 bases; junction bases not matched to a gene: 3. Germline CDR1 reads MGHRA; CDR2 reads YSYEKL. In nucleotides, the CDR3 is TGCGCCAGCAGCCAAACAGGGGGCGGGGGCTACACCTTC. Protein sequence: CASSQTGGGGYTF.

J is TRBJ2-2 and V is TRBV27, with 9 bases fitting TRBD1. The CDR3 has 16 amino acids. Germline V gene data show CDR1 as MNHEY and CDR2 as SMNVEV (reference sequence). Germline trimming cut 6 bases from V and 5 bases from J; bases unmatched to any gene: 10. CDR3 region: CASSPYGTGSTGELFF. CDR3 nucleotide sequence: TGTGCCAGCAGCCCCTACGGGACAGGGTCGACCGGGGAGCTGTTTTTT.

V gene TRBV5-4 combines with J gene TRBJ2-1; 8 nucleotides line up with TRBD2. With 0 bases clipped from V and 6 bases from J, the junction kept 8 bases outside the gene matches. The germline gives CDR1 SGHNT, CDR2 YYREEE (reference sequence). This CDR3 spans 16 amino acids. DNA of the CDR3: TGTGCCAGCAGCTTGGCCGGGACTAGAGGTTGCAATGAGCAGTTCTTC. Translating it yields CASSLAGTRGCNEQFF.

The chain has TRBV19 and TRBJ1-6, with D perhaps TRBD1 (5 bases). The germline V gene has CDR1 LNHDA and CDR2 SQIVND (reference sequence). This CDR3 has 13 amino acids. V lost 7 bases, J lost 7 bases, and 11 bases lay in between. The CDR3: CASMEGVNSPLHF. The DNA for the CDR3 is TGTGCCAGTATGGAAGGGGTAAATTCACCCCTCCACTTT.

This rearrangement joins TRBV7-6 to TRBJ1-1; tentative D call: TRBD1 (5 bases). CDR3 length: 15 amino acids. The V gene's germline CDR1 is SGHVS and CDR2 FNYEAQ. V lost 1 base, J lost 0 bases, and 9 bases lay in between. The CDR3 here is CASSLEARVNTEAFF. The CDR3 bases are TGTGCCAGCAGCTTAGAGGCCAGGGTGAACACTGAAGCTTTCTTT. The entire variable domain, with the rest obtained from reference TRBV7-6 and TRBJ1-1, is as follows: GAGVSQSPRYKVTKRGQDVALRCDPISGHVSLYWYRQALGQGPEFLTYFNYEAQQDKSGLPNDRFSAERPEGSISTLTIQRTEQRDSAMYRCASSLEARVNTEAFFGQGTRLTVV.

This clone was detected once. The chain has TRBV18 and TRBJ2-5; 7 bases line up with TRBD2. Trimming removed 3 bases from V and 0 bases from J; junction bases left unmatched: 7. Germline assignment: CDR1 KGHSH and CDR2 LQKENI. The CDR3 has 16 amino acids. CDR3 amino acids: CASSPQGGAYQETQYF. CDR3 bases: TGTGCCAGCTCACCGCAGGGAGGGGCGTACCAAGAGACCCAGTACTTC.

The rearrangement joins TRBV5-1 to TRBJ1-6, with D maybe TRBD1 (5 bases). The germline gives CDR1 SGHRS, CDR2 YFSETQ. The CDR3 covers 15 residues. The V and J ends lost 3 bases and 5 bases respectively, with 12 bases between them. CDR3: CASSWAGGNNSPLHF. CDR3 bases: TGCGCCAGCAGCTGGGCGGGGGGAAATAATTCACCCCTCCACTTT.

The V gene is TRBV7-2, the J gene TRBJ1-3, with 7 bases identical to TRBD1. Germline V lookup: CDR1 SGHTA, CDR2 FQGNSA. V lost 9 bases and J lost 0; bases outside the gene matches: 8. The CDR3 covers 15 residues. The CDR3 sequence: CARGSNRGSGNTIYF. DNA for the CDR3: TGTGCCAGGGGGTCGAACAGGGGCTCTGGAAACACCATATATTTT.

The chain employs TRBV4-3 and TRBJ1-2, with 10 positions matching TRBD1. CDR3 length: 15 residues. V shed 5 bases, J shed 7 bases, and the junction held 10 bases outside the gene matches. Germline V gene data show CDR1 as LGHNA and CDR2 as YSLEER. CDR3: CASSSRDRGLAGYTF. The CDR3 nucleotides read TGCGCCAGCAGCTCCCGGGACAGGGGACTTGCTGGCTACACCTTC.

CDR3 DNA: TGTGCCAGCAGCCCAGGATTGGGTTCTAATGAAAAACTGTTTTTT. As protein: CASSPGLGSNEKLFF. This chain joins TRBV7-3 and TRBJ1-4; D uncertain. V lost 5 bases and J lost 3, with 13 bases in between. This CDR3 is built from 15 residues. Looked up from germline, CDR1 is SGHTA and CDR2 is FQGTGA. Full variable domain (outside the CDR3, taken from reference TRBV7-3 and TRBJ1-4): GAGVSQTPSNKVTEKGKYVELRCDPISGHTALYWYRQSLGQGPEFLIYFQGTGAADDSGLPNDRFFAVRPEGSVSTLKIQRTERGDSAVYLCASSPGLGSNEKLFFGSGTQLSVL.

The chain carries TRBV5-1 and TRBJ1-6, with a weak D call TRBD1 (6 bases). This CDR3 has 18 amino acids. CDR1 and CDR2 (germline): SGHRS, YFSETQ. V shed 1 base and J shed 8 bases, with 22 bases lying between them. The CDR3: CASSLRGTLLGLDSPLHF. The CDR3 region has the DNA TGCGCCAGCAGCTTGAGAGGGACACTGCTCGGTCTTGATTCACCCCTCCACTTT.

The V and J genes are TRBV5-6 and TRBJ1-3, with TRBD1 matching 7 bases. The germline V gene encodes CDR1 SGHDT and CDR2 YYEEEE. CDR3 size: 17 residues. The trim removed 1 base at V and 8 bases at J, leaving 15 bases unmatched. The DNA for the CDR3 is TGTGCCAGCAGCTTGCGGGGGACAGAGGGACTTCTGGACACCATATATTTT. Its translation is CASSLRGTEGLLDTIYF.